Listed below are T cell receptor beta chains from one sample, sequenced in a study of beta chain features in type 1 diabetes. Assay used: immunoSEQ multiplex PCR; TCRdb lists only in-frame clones, some missing. The sample contains 120,000 or so clones, approximately 15% of which appear only once. The sample was central memory CD4+ T cells from blood. All receptors come from a man younger than 35 with type 1 diabetes. The CDR3 runs from the conserved cysteine through the conserved F or W. Each record gives: V gene, D gene, clone size, J gene, CDR3 DNA, CDR3 protein. D genes are given only for firm matches. Expanded clones get a size class; other rows say once, few or many, or leave the size out.

V gene: TRBV5-1
D gene: TRBD2
clone size: many
J gene: TRBJ2-3
CDR3 DNA: TGCGCCAGCAGCCCTCCGAGGCAGGGAGGGACAGATACGCAGTATTTT
CDR3 protein: CASSPPRQGGTDTQYF

V gene: TRBV9
D gene: TRBD2
clone size: .
J gene: TRBJ2-3
CDR3 DNA: TGTGCCAGCAGCGTAGCGCTAGCGGGAGAACCCACAGATACGCAGTATTTT
CDR3 protein: CASSVALAGEPTDTQYF

V gene: TRBV7-3
D gene: .
clone size: few
J gene: TRBJ1-1
CDR3 DNA: TGTGCCAGCAGCTTGGGGGTGGAGAACGCTGAAGCTTTCTTT
CDR3 protein: CASSLGVENAEAFF

V gene: TRBV5-1
D gene: .
clone size: .
J gene: TRBJ1-6
CDR3 DNA: TGCGCCAGCAGCGCAGATATTAATTCACCCCTCCACTTT
CDR3 protein: CASSADINSPLHF

V gene: TRBV9
D gene: .
clone size: .
J gene: TRBJ1-1
CDR3 DNA: TGTGCCAGCAGCGAAACAGTGAACACTGAAGCTTTCTTT
CDR3 protein: CASSETVNTEAFF

V gene: TRBV20-1
D gene: .
clone size: once
J gene: TRBJ2-5
CDR3 DNA: TGCAGTGGGAAGACAGAAGAGACCCAGTACTTC
CDR3 protein: CSGKTEETQYF

V gene: TRBV6-6
D gene: TRBD2
clone size: .
J gene: TRBJ2-5
CDR3 DNA: TGTGCCAGCAAGCGGGGGGAGAATTCGGAGACCCAGTACTTC
CDR3 protein: CASKRGENSETQYF

V gene: TRBV6-5
D gene: .
clone size: few
J gene: TRBJ2-5
CDR3 DNA: TGTGCCAGCAGTTACAAAGAAGCGCGGGAGACCCAGTACTTC
CDR3 protein: CASSYKEARETQYF

V gene: TRBV2
D gene: .
clone size: .
J gene: TRBJ2-3
CDR3 DNA: TGTGCCAGCAGCCTGCAGGGGAGTGGCACAGATACGCAGTATTTT
CDR3 protein: CASSLQGSGTDTQYF

V gene: TRBV28
D gene: .
clone size: .
J gene: TRBJ1-6
CDR3 DNA: TGTGCCAGCAGGGAGATACTGGATTCACCCCTCCACTTT
CDR3 protein: CASREILDSPLHF

V gene: TRBV7-9
D gene: .
clone size: .
J gene: TRBJ2-3
CDR3 DNA: TGTGCCAGCAGCTCCTACACAGATACGCAGTATTTT
CDR3 protein: CASSSYTDTQYF

V gene: TRBV7-2
D gene: TRBD1
clone size: few
J gene: TRBJ1-2
CDR3 DNA: TGTGCCAGCAGTTTTCCGGGACAGGGACTTGGCTACACCTTC
CDR3 protein: CASSFPGQGLGYTF

V gene: TRBV19
D gene: .
clone size: .
J gene: TRBJ2-3
CDR3 DNA: TGTGCCAGTAGTCCGCCACCCGGACAGACCCTAACAGATACGCAGTATTTT
CDR3 protein: CASSPPPGQTLTDTQYF

V gene: TRBV7-9
D gene: TRBD1
clone size: many
J gene: TRBJ1-4
CDR3 DNA: TGTGCCAGCAGCCCCCGACAGGGGGGAAATGAAAAACTGTTTTTT
CDR3 protein: CASSPRQGGNEKLFF

V gene: TRBV7-9
D gene: TRBD1
clone size: few
J gene: TRBJ1-1
CDR3 DNA: TGTGCCAGCAGCACTTCCGGGACAGGGAATGAAGCTTTCTTT
CDR3 protein: CASSTSGTGNEAFF

V gene: TRBV7-1
D gene: TRBD2
clone size: few
J gene: TRBJ2-1
CDR3 DNA: TGTGCCAGCAGCCCCGGGACTATAACCCTCAATGAGCAGTTCTTC
CDR3 protein: CASSPGTITLNEQFF

V gene: TRBV7-9
D gene: TRBD1
clone size: few
J gene: TRBJ1-2
CDR3 DNA: TGTGCCAGCAGCACAGGGGCCGGTCCTGGCTACACCTTC
CDR3 protein: CASSTGAGPGYTF

V gene: TRBV28
D gene: TRBD2
clone size: .
J gene: TRBJ2-1
CDR3 DNA: TGTGCCAGCAGTGAACCTAGCGGGAGTCGGAATGAGCAGTTCTTC
CDR3 protein: CASSEPSGSRNEQFF

V gene: TRBV4-3
D gene: TRBD1
clone size: many
J gene: TRBJ1-4
CDR3 DNA: TGCGCCAGCAGCCAAGGACAGGGAAGTGAAAAACTGTTTTTT
CDR3 protein: CASSQGQGSEKLFF

V gene: TRBV27
D gene: .
clone size: few
J gene: TRBJ2-3
CDR3 DNA: TGTGCCAGCATTCCCCCTGGGGGTCCGCAGTATTTT
CDR3 protein: CASIPPGGPQYF

V gene: TRBV19
D gene: .
clone size: few
J gene: TRBJ1-1
CDR3 DNA: TGTGCCAGTAGTGTTACAGGAACGGACACTGAAGCTTTCTTT
CDR3 protein: CASSVTGTDTEAFF

V gene: TRBV5-1
D gene: TRBD1
clone size: few
J gene: TRBJ2-5
CDR3 DNA: TGCGCCAGCGGGGACGGACAGGGAAAGACCCAGTACTTC
CDR3 protein: CASGDGQGKTQYF